This TCR beta chain was documented in a study of T cell responses to AZD1222 COVID-19 vaccine. Study-level results: There were mostly white British donors and more females than males, and clonal diversity was possibly underestimated. Distributed over spike, vaccine-associated CD4 TCRs predominated at 160-218 and 743-854. Every sample of the repertoires postdated the peak T cell response. Among spike-specific TCRs, nearly half reportedly target unmutated variant regions.

The table lists this clone with a few counts. Its antigen is currently unknown. Germline assignment: CDR1 LGHDT and CDR2 YNNKEL (reference sequence). CDR3 length equals 16 residues. V lost 1 base and J lost 0, with 10 bases in between. Measured with immunoSEQ multiplex PCR; TCRdb has only the in-frame clones, and not every one. The sample consists of fewer than 200,000 clones, around 90% of them appearing once. This specimen consisted of peripheral blood, obtained on day 0 of MenACWY control vaccination. This chain uses TRBV3-1 (or the pseudogene TRBV3-2) with TRBJ1-3; no reliable D call. This receptor was obtained from an adult in good health. CDR3 DNA: TGTGCCAGCAGCCAAGTCGACTCCACCTCTGGAAACACCATATATTTT. Amino acids: CASSQVDSTSGNTIYF.